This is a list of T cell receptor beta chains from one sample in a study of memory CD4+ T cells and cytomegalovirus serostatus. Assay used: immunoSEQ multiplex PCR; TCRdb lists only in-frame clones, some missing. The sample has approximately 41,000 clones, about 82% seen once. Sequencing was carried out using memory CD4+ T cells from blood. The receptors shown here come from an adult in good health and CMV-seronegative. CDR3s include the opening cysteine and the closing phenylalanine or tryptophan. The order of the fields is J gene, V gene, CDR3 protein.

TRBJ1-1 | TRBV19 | CASTPGRANTEAFF
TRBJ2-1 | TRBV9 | CASSRASTYNEQFF
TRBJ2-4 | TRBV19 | CASSIIARGLGNIQYF
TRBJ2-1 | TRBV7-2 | CASSLGRTSGRGEQFF
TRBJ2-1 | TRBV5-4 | CASSSDLGSAAEQFF
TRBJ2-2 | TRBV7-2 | CASSSKRLSAGGAGELFF
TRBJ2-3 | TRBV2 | CASRLRTGGFADTQYF
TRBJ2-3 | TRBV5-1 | CASSLEGTLSTDTQYF
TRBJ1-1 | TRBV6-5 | CASSYRTGNTEAFF
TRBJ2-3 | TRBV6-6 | CASTRGATNKDTQYF
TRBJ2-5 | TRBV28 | CASSGGDRRETQYF
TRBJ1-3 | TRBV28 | CASSSLGGGNTIYF
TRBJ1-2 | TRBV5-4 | CASSWGQGSYGYTF
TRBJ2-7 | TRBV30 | CAWSSRDGIYEQYF
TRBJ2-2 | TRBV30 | CAWNPAAAGELFF
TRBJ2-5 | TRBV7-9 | CASSLDAGGRYQETQYF
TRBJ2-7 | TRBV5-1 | CASSLAGTGGYEQYF
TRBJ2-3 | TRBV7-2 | CASSPTSGAGGTQYF
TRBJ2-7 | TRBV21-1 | CASSKPLKVYTYEQYF
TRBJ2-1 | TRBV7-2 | CASSLGASRYNEQFF
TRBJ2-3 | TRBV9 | CASSELSRQGRNTQYF
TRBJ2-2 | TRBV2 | CASSLRYTGELFF
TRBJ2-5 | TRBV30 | CAWSIGGSQETQYF
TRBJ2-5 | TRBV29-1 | CSVGGSGRWETQYF
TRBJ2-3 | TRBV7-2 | CASSLRTGRTDTQYF
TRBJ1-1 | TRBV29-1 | CSAYTGAAKGTEAFF
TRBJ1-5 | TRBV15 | CATSRDRTRNQPQHF
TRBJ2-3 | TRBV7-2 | CASSLANSADTQYF
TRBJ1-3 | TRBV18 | CASSPRQGQGGNTIYF
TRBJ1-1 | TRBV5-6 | CASSLFTGGGFTEAFF
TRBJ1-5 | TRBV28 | CASSFRNLGKHF
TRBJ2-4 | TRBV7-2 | CASSTLPGNIQYF
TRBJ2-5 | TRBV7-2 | CASSLGQALQETQYF
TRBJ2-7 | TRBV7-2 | CASSLDGGRAYEQYF
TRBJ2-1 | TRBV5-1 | CASSLGTGHNEQFF